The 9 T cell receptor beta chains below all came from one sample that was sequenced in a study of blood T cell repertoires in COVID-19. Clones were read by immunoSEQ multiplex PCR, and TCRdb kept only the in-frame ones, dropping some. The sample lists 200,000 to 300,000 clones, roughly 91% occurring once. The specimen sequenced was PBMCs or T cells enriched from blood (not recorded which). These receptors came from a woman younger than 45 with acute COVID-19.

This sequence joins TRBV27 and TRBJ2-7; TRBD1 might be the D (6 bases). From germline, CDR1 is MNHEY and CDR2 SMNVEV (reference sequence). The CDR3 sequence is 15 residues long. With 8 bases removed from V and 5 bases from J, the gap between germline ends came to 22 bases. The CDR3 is CASPIEDRQADEQYF. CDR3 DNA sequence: TGTGCCAGCCCCATCGAAGACAGACAGGCGGACGAGCAGTACTTC.

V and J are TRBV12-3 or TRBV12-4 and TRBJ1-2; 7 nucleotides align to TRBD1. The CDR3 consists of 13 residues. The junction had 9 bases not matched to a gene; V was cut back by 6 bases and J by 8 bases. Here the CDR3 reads CASRQRTGDGYTF. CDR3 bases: TGTGCCAGCAGACAACGAACAGGGGACGGCTACACCTTC.

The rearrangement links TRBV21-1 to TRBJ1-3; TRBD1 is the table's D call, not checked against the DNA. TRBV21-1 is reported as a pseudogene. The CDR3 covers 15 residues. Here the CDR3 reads CASSKGWQGRNTIYF. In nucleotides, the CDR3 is TGTGCCAGCAGCAAAGGATGGCAGGGGAGAAACACCATATATTTT.

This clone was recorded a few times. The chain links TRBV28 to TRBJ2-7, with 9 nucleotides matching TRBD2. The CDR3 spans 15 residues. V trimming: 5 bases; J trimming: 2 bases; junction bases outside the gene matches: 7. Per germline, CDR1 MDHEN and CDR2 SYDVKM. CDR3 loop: CASSIAGDIPYEQYF. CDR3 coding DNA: TGTGCCAGCAGTATAGCGGGGGACATCCCCTACGAGCAGTACTTC.

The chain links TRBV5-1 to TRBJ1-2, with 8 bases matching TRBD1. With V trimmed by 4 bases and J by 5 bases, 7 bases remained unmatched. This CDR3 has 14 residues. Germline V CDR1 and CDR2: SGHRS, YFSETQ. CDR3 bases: TGCGCCAGCAGCCCAGGGGGCGCAGAGTATGGCTACACCTTC. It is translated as CASSPGGAEYGYTF.

This chain's CDR3 is CASSLSVRYQPQHF. In DNA, the CDR3 is TGTGCCAGCAGTTTATCAGTCAGATATCAGCCCCAGCATTTT. The chain uses TRBV28 and TRBJ1-5; D unresolved. The CDR3 is made up of 14 amino acids. Germline CDR1 MDHEN, CDR2 SYDVKM. Deletions cut 1 base from V and 5 bases from J, with 9 bases between.

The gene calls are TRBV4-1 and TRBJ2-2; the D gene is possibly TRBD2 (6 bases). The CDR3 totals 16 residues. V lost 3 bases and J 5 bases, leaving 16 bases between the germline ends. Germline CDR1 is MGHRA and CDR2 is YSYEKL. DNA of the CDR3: TGCGCCAGCAGCCAGTCCGGGACTTCCAGGACCGGGGAGCTGTTTTTT. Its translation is CASSQSGTSRTGELFF.

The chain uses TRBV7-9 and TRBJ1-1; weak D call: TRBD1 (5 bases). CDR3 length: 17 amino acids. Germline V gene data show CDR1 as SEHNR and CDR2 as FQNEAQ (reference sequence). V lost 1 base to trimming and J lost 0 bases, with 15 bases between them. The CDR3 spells CASSLGTGIQVNTEAFF. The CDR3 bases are TGTGCCAGCAGCTTAGGTACAGGAATTCAGGTGAACACTGAAGCTTTCTTT. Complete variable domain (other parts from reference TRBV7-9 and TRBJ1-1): DTGVSQNPRHKITKRGQNVTFRCDPISEHNRLYWYRQTLGQGPEFLTYFQNEAQLEKSRLLSDRFSAERPKGSFSTLEIQRTEQGDSAMYLCASSLGTGIQVNTEAFFGQGTRLTVV.

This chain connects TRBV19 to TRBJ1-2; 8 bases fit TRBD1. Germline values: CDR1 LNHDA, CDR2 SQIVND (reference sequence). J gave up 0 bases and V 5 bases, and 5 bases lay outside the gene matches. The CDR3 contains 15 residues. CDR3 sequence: CASSPGTGANYGYTF. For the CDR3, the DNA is TGTGCCAGTAGTCCCGGGACAGGAGCTAACTATGGCTACACCTTC.